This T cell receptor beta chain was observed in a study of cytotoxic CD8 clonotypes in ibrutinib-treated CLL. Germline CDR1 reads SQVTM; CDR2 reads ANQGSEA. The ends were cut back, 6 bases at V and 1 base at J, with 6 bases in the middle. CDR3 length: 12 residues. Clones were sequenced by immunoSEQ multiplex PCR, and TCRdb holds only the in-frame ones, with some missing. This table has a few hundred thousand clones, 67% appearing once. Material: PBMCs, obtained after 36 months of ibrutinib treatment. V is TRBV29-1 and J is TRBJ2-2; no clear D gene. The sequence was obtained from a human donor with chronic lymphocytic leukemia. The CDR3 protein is CSVYKNTGELFF. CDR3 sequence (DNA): TGCAGCGTCTACAAGAACACCGGGGAGCTGTTTTTT.